This is a list of T cell receptor beta chains from one sample in a study of regulatory T cells in long-lasting Graves disease. Via MiXCR, TCRdb re-called the multiplex PCR reads, giving one row per CDR3 protein. The sample lists about 540,000 distinct CDR3 sequences, around an eighth seen once, with about 9.1% in the top ten. The same data also contributed to another study, on T cells in Graves' hyperthyroidism and ophthalmopathy.

The sequences come from peripheral blood mononuclear cells (PBMCs), collected at new diagnosis, from a patient treated with antithyroid drugs. These receptors were obtained from a man younger than 45 with Graves disease. CDR3s include the opening cysteine and the closing phenylalanine or tryptophan. Each record gives: J gene, D gene, V gene, clone size, CDR3 DNA, CDR3 protein. The D gene is left open where the match is weak. The listing skips clone size in some rows; elsewhere it reads once, few, many or a size class.

J: TRBJ1-1; D: NA; V: TRBV5-6; size: few; DNA: TGTGCCAGCAGCGACGGGACTCCCCGAGCTTTCTTT; CDR3: CASSDGTPRAFF
J: TRBJ2-7; D: TRBD2; V: TRBV24-1; size: many; DNA: TGTGCCACCAGTAGGTCTAGCGGGAGCTACGAGCAGTACTTC; CDR3: CATSRSSGSYEQYF
J: TRBJ2-1; D: TRBD2; V: TRBV19; size: few; DNA: TGTGCCAGTAGGCGGACTAGCGGGGGGTTTAATGAGCAGTTCTTC; CDR3: CASRRTSGGFNEQFF
J: TRBJ2-1; D: TRBD1; V: TRBV13; size: few; DNA: TGTGCCAGCAGCCCAGTCAGGGGGAATGAGCAGTTCTTC; CDR3: CASSPVRGNEQFF
J: TRBJ2-5; D: TRBD2; V: TRBV12-3/TRBV12-4; size: few; DNA: TGCGCGGCGGGGGTAGGCAAAGAGACCCAGTACTTC; CDR3: CAAGVGKETQYF
J: TRBJ2-7; D: TRBD1; V: TRBV20-1; size: NA; DNA: TGCAGTACGATACAGGCCGGGACAGGGAATTACGAGCAGTACTTC; CDR3: CSTIQAGTGNYEQYF
J: TRBJ2-4; D: NA; V: TRBV20-1; size: many; DNA: TGCAGTGCTAGCTCCCCCTCGAGGACCCAGAACATTCAGTACTTC; CDR3: CSASSPSRTQNIQYF
J: TRBJ1-3; D: NA; V: TRBV28; size: NA; DNA: TGTGCCAGCAGTTTATACGGGCGCTCTGGAAACACCATATATTTT; CDR3: CASSLYGRSGNTIYF
J: TRBJ2-7; D: TRBD1; V: TRBV29-1; size: many; DNA: TGCAGCGTTATAGGGGGCAGTTACGAGCAGTACTTC; CDR3: CSVIGGSYEQYF
J: TRBJ2-1; D: NA; V: TRBV29-1; size: many; DNA: TGCAGCGTTGAATGGACGGGCGGGATTAAGCAGTTCTTC; CDR3: CSVEWTGGIKQFF
J: TRBJ2-1; D: NA; V: TRBV6-2/TRBV6-3; size: NA; DNA: TGTGCCAGCAGTGACACCGAGCACAATGAGCAGTTCTTC; CDR3: CASSDTEHNEQFF
J: TRBJ1-1; D: TRBD1; V: TRBV5-1; size: few; DNA: TGCGCCAGCAGCTTGGGGTACAGGGGCGAGGGCACTGAAGCTTTCTTT; CDR3: CASSLGYRGEGTEAFF
J: TRBJ2-1; D: TRBD2; V: TRBV12-3/TRBV12-4; size: NA; DNA: TGTGCCAGCAGTCCCTGGGGAGCGGGGGGTGAGCAGTTCTTC; CDR3: CASSPWGAGGEQFF
J: TRBJ1-4; D: NA; V: TRBV5-1; size: NA; DNA: TGCGCCAGCAAGACAGAGAAAAATGAAAAACTGTTTTTT; CDR3: CASKTEKNEKLFF
J: TRBJ2-7; D: NA; V: TRBV27; size: many; DNA: TGTGCCAGCAGTTTCGGGGCCGCCGCCGGCGAGCAGTACTTC; CDR3: CASSFGAAAGEQYF
J: TRBJ2-3; D: NA; V: TRBV7-2; size: NA; DNA: TGTGCCAGCAGCCCCTCCTGGGGGTCAGATACGCAGTATTTT; CDR3: CASSPSWGSDTQYF
J: TRBJ2-1; D: NA; V: TRBV29-1; size: few; DNA: TGCAGCGTGTCCCCTAACAATGAGCAGTTCTTC; CDR3: CSVSPNNEQFF
J: TRBJ2-1; D: NA; V: TRBV19; size: NA; DNA: TGTGCCAGTAGTATATCTCCATGGAGCTCCTACAATGAGCAGTTCTTC; CDR3: CASSISPWSSYNEQFF
J: TRBJ2-2; D: NA; V: TRBV6-1; size: NA; DNA: TGTGCCAGCAGCTCGGACTTGACCGGGGAGCTGTTTTTT; CDR3: CASSSDLTGELFF
J: TRBJ2-7; D: NA; V: TRBV4-1; size: NA; DNA: TGCGCCAGCAGTCTTTGGGCAGGGGAAAACGAGCAGTACTTC; CDR3: CASSLWAGENEQYF
J: TRBJ2-5; D: TRBD2; V: TRBV7-2; size: many; DNA: TGTGCCAGCAGCTTGGGAGCGGGGAGTGGAGAGACCCAGTACTTC; CDR3: CASSLGAGSGETQYF
J: TRBJ2-7; D: NA; V: TRBV2; size: many; DNA: TGTGCCAGCCGGGACTCGAACTCCTACGAGCAGTACTTC; CDR3: CASRDSNSYEQYF
J: TRBJ1-3; D: NA; V: TRBV12-5; size: NA; DNA: TGTGCTAGTGGTTTGGGAGGAAACACCATATATTTT; CDR3: CASGLGGNTIYF
J: TRBJ2-1; D: NA; V: TRBV7-2; size: few; DNA: TGTGCCAGCAGCTTTTTAGGCGGGCCGGGCGATGAGCAGTTCTTC; CDR3: CASSFLGGPGDEQFF
J: TRBJ2-1; D: NA; V: TRBV7-6; size: few; DNA: TGTGCCAGCAGCTACAGGGTCAACAATGGGCAGTTCTTC; CDR3: CASSYRVNNGQFF
J: TRBJ2-1; D: NA; V: TRBV12-3/TRBV12-4; size: many; DNA: TGTGCCAGCAGTTTAGGAGCCAGGGCCAATGAGCAGTTCTTC; CDR3: CASSLGARANEQFF
J: TRBJ2-5; D: TRBD2; V: TRBV5-1; size: NA; DNA: TGCGCCAGCAGCTTTACTAGCGGGAGGGCCAAAGAGACCCAGTACTTC; CDR3: CASSFTSGRAKETQYF
J: TRBJ2-3; D: TRBD2; V: TRBV7-8; size: many; DNA: TGTGCCAGCAGCTTAGCGTCGGGCGGGAGACGTGGGCAAGATACGCAGTATTTT; CDR3: CASSLASGGRRGQDTQYF
J: TRBJ1-2; D: TRBD1; V: TRBV9; size: few; DNA: TGTGCCAGCAGCGCCCTTGGTGCACAGGGGTTGGGCTACACCTTC; CDR3: CASSALGAQGLGYTF
J: TRBJ2-7; D: TRBD1; V: TRBV6-1; size: many; DNA: TGTGCCAGCAGTGAGGCCGGGACAGGGAACGAGCAGTACTTC; CDR3: CASSEAGTGNEQYF
J: TRBJ1-4; D: NA; V: TRBV14; size: many; DNA: TGTGCCAGCAGCCAGTACGGGGACCGGTTGTTTTTT; CDR3: CASSQYGDRLFF
J: TRBJ2-1; D: NA; V: TRBV29-1; size: few; DNA: TGCAGCATAACAATGCTGGCCTGGGGCGATGAGCAGTTCTTC; CDR3: CSITMLAWGDEQFF
J: TRBJ2-5; D: NA; V: TRBV12-3/TRBV12-4; size: NA; DNA: TGTGCCAGCACCCTCGGACGGAGTCCCCGAGAGACCCAGTACTTC; CDR3: CASTLGRSPRETQYF
J: TRBJ2-2; D: TRBD1; V: TRBV28; size: NA; DNA: TGTGCCAGCAAAACCGGGACAGGGTTACGGGGGGAGCTGTTTTTT; CDR3: CASKTGTGLRGELFF
J: TRBJ2-7; D: NA; V: TRBV5-1; size: many; DNA: TGTGCCAGCAGCTTCGGGCCAGTGGGGGCCTACGAGCAGTACTTC; CDR3: CASSFGPVGAYEQYF
J: TRBJ2-3; D: TRBD2; V: TRBV12-3/TRBV12-4; size: many; DNA: TGTGCCAGCAGTTTAGATCCGGGACTAGCGGGAGCAGATACGCAGTATTTT; CDR3: CASSLDPGLAGADTQYF
J: TRBJ2-5; D: TRBD2; V: TRBV18; size: once; DNA: TGTGCCAGCTCCGGACTAGCGGGAGACATAGAGACCCAGTACTTC; CDR3: CASSGLAGDIETQYF
J: TRBJ2-2; D: NA; V: TRBV9; size: many; DNA: TGTGCCAGCAGCCCCCATGAGCATACGAACACCGGGGAGCTGTTTTTT; CDR3: CASSPHEHTNTGELFF
J: TRBJ2-1; D: NA; V: TRBV5-1; size: NA; DNA: TGCGCCAGCAGCTTCCCCGTCCTGGGGAATGAGCAGTTCTTC; CDR3: CASSFPVLGNEQFF
J: TRBJ2-2; D: NA; V: TRBV24-1; size: many; DNA: TGTGCCACTGGGGGTCGGGACACCGGGGAGCTGTTTTTT; CDR3: CATGGRDTGELFF
J: TRBJ2-3; D: NA; V: TRBV11-3; size: many; DNA: TGTGCCAGCAGCTCACCCTTAAGAGGCGATACGCAGTATTTT; CDR3: CASSSPLRGDTQYF
J: TRBJ1-2; D: TRBD1; V: TRBV7-9; size: NA; DNA: TGTGCCAGCAGCTCTAGGACAGGGAACTATGGCTACACCTTC; CDR3: CASSSRTGNYGYTF
J: TRBJ1-2; D: NA; V: TRBV20-1; size: NA; DNA: TGCAGTGCTAGAGGCGGACCCTATGGCTACACCTTC; CDR3: CSARGGPYGYTF
J: TRBJ2-5; D: NA; V: TRBV7-9; size: many; DNA: TGTGCCAGCAGCTTTGACATGGTGACCCAGTACTTC; CDR3: CASSFDMVTQYF
J: TRBJ2-7; D: NA; V: TRBV9; size: many; DNA: TGTGCCAGCAGCGCAGGGAGCTCCTACGAGCAGTACTTC; CDR3: CASSAGSSYEQYF
J: TRBJ2-7; D: NA; V: TRBV6-1; size: few; DNA: TGTGCCAGCACCCCGCCCGAGGGGCAGTACGAGCAGTACTTC; CDR3: CASTPPEGQYEQYF
J: TRBJ2-1; D: TRBD1; V: TRBV10-3; size: many; DNA: TGTGCCATCAGTTTACCGGGACAGGGTTACAATGAGCAGTTCTTC; CDR3: CAISLPGQGYNEQFF
J: TRBJ2-1; D: NA; V: TRBV27; size: many; DNA: TGTGCCAGCACCTCTTTCGACAACTACAATGAGCAGTTCTTC; CDR3: CASTSFDNYNEQFF
J: TRBJ2-7; D: NA; V: TRBV5-1; size: many; DNA: TGCGCCAGCAGCTTGGACTATCCCTACGAGCAGTACTTC; CDR3: CASSLDYPYEQYF
J: TRBJ1-1; D: TRBD1; V: TRBV2; size: many; DNA: TGTGCCAGCAGACTTCATGACAGGGCCAACACTGAAGCTTTCTTT; CDR3: CASRLHDRANTEAFF
J: TRBJ2-2; D: NA; V: TRBV29-1; size: many; DNA: TGCAGCGTTGGTTTGGCAGCCCGAAGGACCGGGGAGCTGTTTTTT; CDR3: CSVGLAARRTGELFF
J: TRBJ2-2; D: TRBD2; V: TRBV27; size: many; DNA: TGTGCCAGCAGTTTAGCGGGGGCCGGGGAGCTGTTTTTT; CDR3: CASSLAGAGELFF
J: TRBJ2-3; D: TRBD2; V: TRBV12-3/TRBV12-4; size: many; DNA: TGTGCCAGCAGTTTCCTAGCGCCCGGGGGGACGCAGTATTTT; CDR3: CASSFLAPGGTQYF
J: TRBJ2-7; D: TRBD1; V: TRBV5-1; size: NA; DNA: TGCGCCAGCAGCTACGGACAGGGGACCACCTACGAGCAGTACTTC; CDR3: CASSYGQGTTYEQYF
J: TRBJ2-3; D: TRBD2; V: TRBV10-3; size: NA; DNA: TGTGCCATCAGTGGGGGTCTAGCGGGAGACACAGATACGCAGTATTTT; CDR3: CAISGGLAGDTDTQYF
J: TRBJ2-5; D: TRBD2; V: TRBV5-1; size: NA; DNA: TGCGCCAGCAGGACCGGGAGGGCCCAAGAGACCCAGTACTTC; CDR3: CASRTGRAQETQYF
J: TRBJ2-2; D: NA; V: TRBV6-1; size: many; DNA: TGTGCCAGCAAAGACACTTTGAACACCGGGGAGCTGTTTTTT; CDR3: CASKDTLNTGELFF
J: TRBJ1-2; D: NA; V: TRBV19; size: few; DNA: TGTGCCAGTAGCAATGCCGTCCAGGGAGGAGGCTACACCTTC; CDR3: CASSNAVQGGGYTF
J: TRBJ2-7; D: NA; V: TRBV5-1; size: few; DNA: TGCGCCAGCAGCTTGGGTCCTGATAAGGGGCACGAGCAGTACTTC; CDR3: CASSLGPDKGHEQYF
J: TRBJ1-5; D: NA; V: TRBV20-1; size: NA; DNA: TGCAGTGCTAGGTCGGCGAGCAATCAGCCCCAGCATTTT; CDR3: CSARSASNQPQHF